The 11 T cell receptor beta chains below were found in one sample sequenced in a study of blood T cell repertoires in COVID-19. TCRdb's table, derived via immunoSEQ multiplex PCR, lists solely in-frame clones and lacks some. The sample lists roughly 400,000 clones, about 90% occurring once. Specimen: PBMCs or T cells enriched from blood (not recorded which). These receptor sequences come from a woman under 40 who had recovered from COVID-19.

The V gene is TRBV28, the J gene TRBJ2-5; TRBD1 agrees at 11 bases. With V trimmed by 7 bases and J by 4 bases, 8 bases remained unmatched. This CDR3 has 15 amino acids. From germline, CDR1 is MDHEN and CDR2 SYDVKM. CDR3 DNA sequence: TGTGCCAGCAACAATCCGGGACAGGGGGGAGAGACCCAGTACTTC. Translating it yields CASNNPGQGGETQYF.

The V and J genes are TRBV4-2 and TRBJ2-7, with TRBD1 matching over 9 bases. Trimming at V came to 3 bases and at J to 7 bases, leaving 7 bases not matched to a gene. CDR1 is LGHNA and CDR2 is YNFKEQ in the germline V gene. CDR3 size: 14 residues. The CDR3 reads CASSHLQGAKEQYF. The DNA for the CDR3 is TGTGCCAGCAGCCATTTACAGGGGGCGAAGGAGCAGTACTTC.

The rearrangement joins TRBV9 to TRBJ1-1, with TRBD1 matching 8 bases. The germline V gene has CDR1 SGDLS and CDR2 YYNGEE. V shed 3 bases, J shed 8 bases, and the junction held 9 bases outside the gene matches. The CDR3 consists of 14 residues. CDR3 nucleotide sequence: TGTGCCAGCAGCGCCCACGACAGGGGAAGAGAAGCTTTCTTT. It encodes CASSAHDRGREAFF.

The chain joins TRBV19 to TRBJ2-3, with TRBD1 matching over 8 bases. CDR1 is LNHDA, CDR2 SQIVND, per germline (reference sequence). The CDR3 consists of 16 residues. Trimming took 3 bases from V and 2 from J; bases not matched to a gene: 7. Here the CDR3 DNA reads TGTGCCAGTAGTATCCCAGACAGGGGACCCACAGATACGCAGTATTTT. Amino acids: CASSIPDRGPTDTQYF.

This clone occurred once. The rearrangement joins TRBV28 to TRBJ1-4, with a tentative D call TRBD1 (6 bases). Germline values: CDR1 MDHEN, CDR2 SYDVKM. The CDR3 has 17 residues. V shed 8 bases and J shed 8 bases, with 27 bases lying between them. CDR3 in amino acids: CASGRRTRGPLIEKLFF. CDR3 sequence (DNA): TGTGCCAGCGGTCGCCGAACCAGGGGCCCGCTGATAGAAAAACTGTTTTTT. The complete variable domain, with remaining parts taken from reference TRBV28 and TRBJ1-4, reads DVKVTQSSRYLVKRTGEKVFLECVQDMDHENMFWYRQDPGLGLRLIYFSYDVKMKEKGDIPEGYSVSREKKERFSLILESASTNQTSMYLCASGRRTRGPLIEKLFFGSGTQLSVL.

The chain carries TRBV7-2 and TRBJ1-3; D is possibly TRBD1 (6 bases). V was cut by 4 bases and J by 0 bases, with 13 bases left in between. CDR3 length: 16 amino acids. The V gene's germline CDR1 is SGHTA and CDR2 FQGNSA. The CDR3 region is CASSSGGHHSGNTIYF. The CDR3 DNA sequence: TGTGCCAGCAGCTCGGGGGGCCACCACTCTGGAAACACCATATATTTT.

The V call is TRBV19, the J call TRBJ1-1; D is unclear. The CDR3 loop spans 15 amino acids. Looked up from germline, CDR1 is LNHDA and CDR2 is SQIVND (reference sequence). V shed 1 base and J shed 0 bases, with 9 bases lying between them. The CDR3 region has the DNA TGTGCCAGTAGTATAGGGCAGGAGGTGAACACTGAAGCTTTCTTT. As protein: CASSIGQEVNTEAFF. The whole variable domain, remainder taken from reference TRBV19 and TRBJ1-1, is DGGITQSPKYLFRKEGQNVTLSCEQNLNHDAMYWYRQDPGQGLRLIYYSQIVNDFQKGDIAEGYSVSREKKESFPLTVTSAQKNPTAFYLCASSIGQEVNTEAFFGQGTRLTVV.

This clone was counted once. This chain links TRBV6-6 with TRBJ1-4; possibly TRBD1 for D (5 bases). V lost 4 bases, J lost 3 bases, and 12 bases lay in between. The CDR3 extends over 15 amino acids. CDR1 and CDR2 from the germline V gene are MNHNY and SVGAGI (reference sequence). The CDR3 sequence: CASSSTAGANEKLFF. Here the CDR3 DNA reads TGTGCCAGCAGTTCGACAGCGGGGGCTAATGAAAAACTGTTTTTT.

The chain uses TRBV6-6 and TRBJ2-5, with D maybe TRBD2 (5 bases). The CDR3 loop spans 15 amino acids. Trimming removed 0 bases at V and 5 bases at J, with 13 bases between. Germline V CDR1 and CDR2: MNHNY, SVGAGI (reference sequence). CDR3 sequence: CASSYSSLVVETQYF. The CDR3 DNA sequence: TGTGCCAGCAGTTACTCGTCACTAGTTGTGGAGACCCAGTACTTC.

The gene calls are TRBV12-3 or TRBV12-4 and TRBJ1-3; no definite D call. This CDR3 has 13 amino acids. The V and J ends lost 3 bases and 4 bases respectively, with 7 bases between them. This CDR3 is CASSFTGGNTIYF. CDR3 DNA: TGTGCCAGCAGTTTTACGGGAGGAAACACCATATATTTT.

The chain couples TRBV5-4 to TRBJ2-7, with a weak D call TRBD1 (7 bases). The CDR3 runs to 14 residues. The germline gives CDR1 SGHNT, CDR2 YYREEE (reference sequence). V gave up 3 bases and J gave up 5 bases, with 15 bases separating them. This CDR3 is CASSYGGGGNEQYF. CDR3 nucleotides: TGTGCCAGCAGCTATGGAGGGGGCGGGAACGAGCAGTACTTC. Based on the CDR3 plus reference TRBV5-4 and TRBJ2-7, the full variable domain is ETGVTQSPTHLIKTRGQQVTLRCSSQSGHNTVSWYQQALGQGPQFIFQYYREEENGRGNFPPRFSGLQFPNYSSELNVNALELDDSALYLCASSYGGGGNEQYFGPGTRLTVT.